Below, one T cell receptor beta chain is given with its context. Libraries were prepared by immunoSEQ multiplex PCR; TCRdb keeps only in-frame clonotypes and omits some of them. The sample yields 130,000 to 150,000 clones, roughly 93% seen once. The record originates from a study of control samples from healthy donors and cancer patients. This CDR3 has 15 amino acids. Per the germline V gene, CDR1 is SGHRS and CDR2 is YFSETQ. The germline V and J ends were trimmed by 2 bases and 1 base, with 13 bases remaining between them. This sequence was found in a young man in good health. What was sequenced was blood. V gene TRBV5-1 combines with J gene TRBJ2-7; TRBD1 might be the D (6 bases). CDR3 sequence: CASSFGQRASYEQYF. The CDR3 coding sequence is TGCGCCAGCAGCTTCGGACAGAGAGCATCCTACGAGCAGTACTTC. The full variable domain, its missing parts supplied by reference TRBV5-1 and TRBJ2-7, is KAGVTQTPRYLIKTRGQQVTLSCSPISGHRSVSWYQQTPGQGLQFLFEYFSETQRNKGNFPGRFSGRQFSNSRSEMNVSTLELGDSALYLCASSFGQRASYEQYFGPGTRLTVT.